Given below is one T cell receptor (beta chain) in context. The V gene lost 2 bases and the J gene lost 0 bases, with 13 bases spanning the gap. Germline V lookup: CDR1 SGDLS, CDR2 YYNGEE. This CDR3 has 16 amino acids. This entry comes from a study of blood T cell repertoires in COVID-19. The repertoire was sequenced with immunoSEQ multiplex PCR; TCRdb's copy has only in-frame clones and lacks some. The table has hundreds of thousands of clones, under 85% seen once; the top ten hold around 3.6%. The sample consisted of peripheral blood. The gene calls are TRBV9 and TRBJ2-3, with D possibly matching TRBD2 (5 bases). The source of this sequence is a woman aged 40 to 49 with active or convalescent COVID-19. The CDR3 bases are TGTGCCAGCAGCGTCCAAGACGGGATGAGCACAGATACGCAGTATTTT. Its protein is CASSVQDGMSTDTQYF.